This T cell receptor (beta chain) was documented in a study of T cells in Graves' hyperthyroidism and ophthalmopathy. Study outcomes and limitations: Clonotypes that were expanded in thyroid above 0.001 mostly appeared in blood too.

Concerning this clonotype itself: Its antigen is undetermined.

Researchers amplified the TCR beta CDR3 regions from RNA transcripts. HTBI primers were employed in a first-round RT-PCR of the TCR CDR3. Each CDR3 protein gets one entry after TCRdb re-called the multiplex PCR reads with MiXCR. The sample consists of about 570,000 distinct CDR3 sequences, approximately 14% of them appearing once. Clinical symptoms, serum thyroxine, TRAb, thyroid ultrasound and orbital computed tomography informed diagnoses. Germline CDR1 reads SGHNT; CDR2 reads YYREEE (reference sequence). The CDR3 is 14 amino acids. V lost 0 bases, J lost 7 bases, and 2 bases stayed unmatched. The V call is TRBV5-4, the J call TRBJ1-4; 8 bases match TRBD1. This clonotype originated in a woman aged 40 to 55 with Graves' hyperthyroidism. Sequences were obtained from blood. This chain's CDR3 is CASSLGTGSEKLFF. The CDR3 coding sequence is TGTGCCAGCAGCTTGGGGACAGGGAGTGAAAAACTGTTTTTT.